These 27 T cell receptor beta chains share one sample of origin, sequenced in a study of CD8 T cells in Susac syndrome. When the RNA was reverse transcribed, random hexamers were used with an input of roughly 0.45 to 1 ug. A single record per CDR3 protein comes from TCRdb applying MiXCR to the immunoSEQ multiplex PCR reads. The sample records about 90,000 distinct CDR3 sequences, approximately 95% being singletons. Specimen: CD8+ T cells from PBMCs. The receptors were gathered from a human donor in good health.

The sample holds a few counts of this clonotype. The chain employs TRBV14 and TRBJ2-6; no firm D call. Deletions cut 2 bases from V and 0 bases from J, with 5 bases between. Germline loops: CDR1 SGHDN, CDR2 FVKESK. The CDR3 spans 15 residues. The CDR3 DNA is TGTGCCAGCAGCCAAAGTCCCTCTGGGGCCAACGTCCTGACTTTC. Encoded protein: CASSQSPSGANVLTF.

This clonotype was observed a few times. V gene TRBV7-6 combines with J gene TRBJ2-1, with a weak D call TRBD2 (7 bases). V was cut by 1 base and J by 2 bases, with 9 bases left in between. Per the germline V gene, CDR1 is SGHVS and CDR2 is FNYEAQ. The CDR3 totals 15 residues. The CDR3, as DNA: TGTGCCAGCAGCTTAGGGGGGGGGCCCTACAATGAGCAGTTCTTC. Its protein product is CASSLGGGPYNEQFF.

V and J are TRBV19 and TRBJ2-2; D possibly corresponds to TRBD2 (6 bases). The germline V gene has CDR1 LNHDA and CDR2 SQIVND (reference sequence). The CDR3 contains 13 residues. V was shortened by 3 bases and J by 6 bases, with 8 bases between the two germline ends. Here the CDR3 reads CASSMGTPGELFF. CDR3 nucleotides: TGTGCCAGTAGTATGGGGACTCCCGGGGAGCTGTTTTTT.

This sequence joins TRBV5-6 and TRBJ1-1; D is ambiguous. Per the germline V gene, CDR1 is SGHDT and CDR2 is YYEEEE. The V end was cut by 1 base, the J end by 8 bases, with 12 bases between. There are 13 residues in the CDR3. The chain's CDR3 is CASSLNGPDEAFF. The CDR3 region has the DNA TGTGCCAGCAGCTTGAACGGGCCCGACGAAGCTTTCTTT.

V gene TRBV4-1 combines with J gene TRBJ2-3, with 11 bases matching TRBD2. This CDR3 has 16 amino acids. Per the germline V gene, CDR1 is MGHRA and CDR2 is YSYEKL. The J segment lost 8 bases and the V segment lost 1 base, leaving 8 bases of the junction unmatched. This CDR3 is CASSQVAGTSGGTQYF. The DNA of the CDR3 is TGCGCCAGCAGCCAAGTCGCCGGGACTAGCGGCGGTACGCAGTATTTT.

This chain joins TRBV10-3 and TRBJ2-5, with 8 bases aligning to TRBD1. Germline V gives CDR1 ENHRY, CDR2 SYGVKD. V lost 3 bases to trimming and J lost 5 bases; unmatched junction nucleotides: 11. There are 16 residues in the CDR3. The CDR3 is CAISDPGQGNRETQYF. In DNA, the CDR3 is TGTGCCATCAGTGATCCAGGACAGGGAAATCGGGAGACCCAGTACTTC.

The J gene is TRBJ1-2, the V gene TRBV6-6; unclear D gene. V shed 2 bases and J shed 8 bases, with 12 bases lying between them. This CDR3 spans 13 amino acids. The germline gives CDR1 MNHNY, CDR2 SVGAGI (reference sequence). In nucleotides, the CDR3 is TGTGCCAGCAGTTACGGCCCAGGTGGGGGCTACACCTTC. Translating it yields CASSYGPGGGYTF.

The table lists this clonotype with a count of one. The chain employs TRBV18 and TRBJ2-3; D is possibly TRBD1 (6 bases). This CDR3 is built from 15 residues. The germline V gene has CDR1 KGHSH and CDR2 LQKENI. V gave up 2 bases and J gave up 2 bases, with 11 bases separating them. The CDR3 reads CASSPRQENTDTQYF. DNA of the CDR3: TGTGCCAGCTCACCAAGACAGGAGAACACAGATACGCAGTATTTT.

This clonotype has a single count. V gene TRBV27 combines with J gene TRBJ2-3, with 13 bases that match TRBD2. CDR1 is MNHEY and CDR2 is SMNVEV in the germline V gene (reference sequence). V was clipped by 4 bases and J by 4 bases; unmatched bases: 5. This CDR3 is 16 amino acids long. This CDR3 reads CASSSWTSGGADTQYF. Here the CDR3 DNA reads TGTGCCAGCAGTTCCTGGACTAGCGGGGGCGCAGATACGCAGTATTTT.

The V gene is TRBV30, the J gene TRBJ1-1; TRBD1 aligns across 7 bases. CDR1 and CDR2 (germline): GTSNPN, SVGIG (reference sequence). The CDR3 is 13 residues long. V was pared by 0 bases and J by 10 bases, with 8 bases of the junction left unmatched. In nucleotides, the CDR3 is TGTGCCTGGAGTGTTGGACCGGGACAGCCAGCTTTCTTT. Amino acid sequence: CAWSVGPGQPAFF.

The gene calls are TRBV29-1 and TRBJ1-2; no reliable D call. Germline V gene data show CDR1 as SQVTM and CDR2 as ANQGSEA. The CDR3 runs 11 residues. The V end was cut by 5 bases, the J end by 1 base, with 5 bases between. The CDR3 DNA follows: TGCAGCGTTCGGGGTAACTATGGCTACACCTTC. Protein: CSVRGNYGYTF. Together with reference TRBV29-1 and TRBJ1-2, the CDR3 gives the full variable domain: SAVISQKPSRDICQRGTSLTIQCQVDSQVTMMFWYRQQPGQSLTLIATANQGSEATYESGFVIDKFPISRPNLTFSTLTVSNMSPEDSSIYLCSVRGNYGYTFGSGTRLTVV.

The rearrangement joins TRBV6-6 to TRBJ1-1; D might be TRBD1 (5 bases). CDR1 is MNHNY and CDR2 is SVGAGI in the germline V gene (reference sequence). The CDR3 extends over 12 amino acids. V lost 0 bases and J 7 bases, leaving 6 bases between the germline ends. CDR3 DNA: TGTGCCAGCAGTTACTCGGGGCTTGAAGCTTTCTTT. Translated: CASSYSGLEAFF.

This sequence joins TRBV7-9 and TRBJ2-7, with D possibly being TRBD1 or TRBD2 (5 bases each). In germline, CDR1 is SEHNR, CDR2 FQNEAQ (reference sequence). V lost 5 bases and J lost 5, with 22 bases in between. The CDR3 spans 16 residues. The CDR3 DNA sequence: TGTGCCAGCAGCCCACCGTGGGGACGTCAAACCCACGAGCAGTACTTC. It translates to CASSPPWGRQTHEQYF. Full variable domain (outside the CDR3, taken from reference TRBV7-9 and TRBJ2-7): DTGVSQNPRHKITKRGQNVTFRCDPISEHNRLYWYRQTLGQGPEFLTYFQNEAQLEKSRLLSDRFSAERPKGSFSTLEIQRTEQGDSAMYLCASSPPWGRQTHEQYFGPGTRLTVT.

The chain recombines TRBV14 with TRBJ1-1; TRBD1 is a possible D gene (5 bases). The length of the CDR3 is 14 residues. V was clipped by 5 bases and J by 6 bases, with 16 bases between them. Germline V gives CDR1 SGHDN, CDR2 FVKESK. The CDR3 protein is CASSYGAVIAEAFF. DNA of the CDR3: TGTGCCAGCAGCTACGGGGCAGTGATCGCTGAAGCTTTCTTT.

This sequence joins TRBV11-2 and TRBJ2-5, with D perhaps being TRBD1 or TRBD2 (5 bases each). Trimming stripped 3 bases from V and 9 bases from J, with 8 bases between. The CDR3 extends over 11 amino acids. Germline V gene lookup returns CDR1 SGHAT and CDR2 FQNNGV. CDR3 sequence (DNA): TGTGCCAGCAGCTTCCGGGACGCCCAGTACTTC. Translated: CASSFRDAQYF.

The J gene is TRBJ1-2, the V gene TRBV13; D is ambiguous. The CDR3 is 14 residues long. CDR1 is PRHDT, CDR2 FYEKMQ, per germline (reference sequence). V lost 0 bases and J lost 1, with 6 bases in between. This CDR3 is CASSLGSFNYGYTF. CDR3 coding DNA: TGTGCCAGCAGCTTAGGTAGTTTTAACTATGGCTACACCTTC.

The chain joins TRBV20-1 to TRBJ2-2, with D possibly being TRBD1 (5 bases). This CDR3 spans 13 amino acids. The germline V and J ends were trimmed by 4 bases and 3 bases, with 9 bases remaining between them. Germline V gene sequence: CDR1 DFQATT, CDR2 SNEGSKA (reference sequence). CDR3 in amino acids: CSAISRDTGELFF. The CDR3 DNA reads TGCAGTGCTATCTCCAGGGACACCGGGGAGCTGTTTTTT.

The chain links TRBV18 to TRBJ2-5, with D perhaps matching TRBD1 or TRBD2 (5 bases each). Germline CDR1 KGHSH, CDR2 LQKENI. The CDR3 is made up of 18 amino acids. With 4 bases removed from V and 0 bases from J, the gap between germline ends came to 21 bases. Here the CDR3 reads CASSHQRAPAGNQETQYF. DNA of the CDR3: TGTGCCAGCTCACACCAGAGGGCCCCTGCAGGGAACCAAGAGACCCAGTACTTC.

V is TRBV4-2 and J is TRBJ2-7; D gene ambiguous. The germline gives CDR1 LGHNA, CDR2 YNFKEQ. Trimming stripped 4 bases from V and 7 bases from J, with 8 bases between. This CDR3 has 11 residues. The CDR3 DNA reads as TGTGCCAGCAGCCTTACTGGGGAGCAGTACTTC. Translated: CASSLTGEQYF.

The chain recombines TRBV4-1 with TRBJ2-5, with 11 nucleotides matching TRBD2. CDR1 is MGHRA, CDR2 YSYEKL, per germline. The CDR3 runs to 16 residues. The trim removed 2 bases at V and 2 bases at J, leaving 4 bases unmatched. CDR3 protein: CASSQRLAGIQETQYF. DNA of the CDR3: TGCGCCAGCAGCCAACGACTAGCGGGGATACAAGAGACCCAGTACTTC.

This chain links TRBV13 with TRBJ2-5; maybe TRBD1 (7 bases). Trimming cost V 4 bases and J 5 bases, with 17 bases left between them. Germline assignment: CDR1 PRHDT and CDR2 FYEKMQ (reference sequence). The CDR3 has 15 residues. The CDR3: CASSSGDSFGETQYF. The DNA for the CDR3 is TGTGCCAGCAGCTCGGGGGACAGCTTCGGGGAGACCCAGTACTTC.

This clonotype appeared once. The chain couples TRBV9 to TRBJ1-2; maybe TRBD1 (5 bases). Germline loops: CDR1 SGDLS, CDR2 YYNGEE. Deletions cut 0 bases from V and 0 bases from J, with 15 bases between. The CDR3 totals 17 residues. The CDR3 region is CASSVAVGALANYGYTF. The CDR3, as DNA: TGTGCCAGCAGCGTAGCGGTAGGGGCCTTAGCTAACTATGGCTACACCTTC. The full variable domain, rest sourced from reference TRBV9 and TRBJ1-2, is DSGVTQTPKHLITATGQRVTLRCSPRSGDLSVYWYQQSLDQGLQFLIQYYNGEERAKGNILERFSAQQFPDLHSELNLSSLELGDSALYFCASSVAVGALANYGYTFGSGTRLTVV.

The V gene is TRBV27, the J gene TRBJ2-7, with no clear D. Per germline, CDR1 MNHEY and CDR2 SMNVEV (reference sequence). The V end was cut by 0 bases, the J end by 6 bases, with 9 bases between. This CDR3 contains 13 residues. The CDR3 sequence: CASSLSGISEQYF. CDR3 nucleotide sequence: TGTGCCAGCAGTTTATCAGGCATCTCCGAGCAGTACTTC.

This clonotype was seen more than once but under ten times. V is TRBV11-2 and J is TRBJ2-2; TRBD1 matches 12 bases. Losses at the gene ends were 7 bases for V and 6 bases for J; bases not matched to a gene: 9. The CDR3 length is 16 residues. Germline V CDR1 and CDR2: SGHAT, FQNNGV. CDR3 coding DNA: TGTGCCAGCAACCAACCCGGGACAGGGGGCCCCGGGGAGCTGTTTTTT. This encodes CASNQPGTGGPGELFF.

The chain couples TRBV4-1 to TRBJ2-1; 15 nucleotides agree with TRBD2. With V trimmed by 0 bases and J by 3 bases, 3 bases remained unmatched. The CDR3 is 18 amino acids. Germline CDR1 and CDR2: MGHRA and YSYEKL. The CDR3 coding sequence is TGCGCCAGCAGCCAAGACAGGACTAGCGGGGGGGACTACAATGAGCAGTTCTTC. It is translated as CASSQDRTSGGDYNEQFF.

The V gene is TRBV18, the J gene TRBJ2-3; D gene uncertain. The V gene's germline CDR1 is KGHSH and CDR2 LQKENI. The CDR3 extends over 13 amino acids. Trimming removed 0 bases from V and 3 bases from J, with 4 bases in between. CDR3 sequence: CASSPPETDTQYF. The CDR3 nucleotides read TGTGCCAGCTCACCACCAGAGACAGATACGCAGTATTTT.

This rearrangement joins TRBV2 to TRBJ1-5, with 10 bases lining up with TRBD1. Germline CDR1 SNHLY, CDR2 FYNNEI. The CDR3 length is 17 residues. V dropped 4 bases and J dropped 6; count of bases not matched to a gene: 12. This CDR3 reads CASSATGTGVFAQPQHF. CDR3 DNA sequence: TGTGCCAGCAGTGCCACCGGGACAGGGGTGTTCGCTCAGCCCCAGCATTTT.